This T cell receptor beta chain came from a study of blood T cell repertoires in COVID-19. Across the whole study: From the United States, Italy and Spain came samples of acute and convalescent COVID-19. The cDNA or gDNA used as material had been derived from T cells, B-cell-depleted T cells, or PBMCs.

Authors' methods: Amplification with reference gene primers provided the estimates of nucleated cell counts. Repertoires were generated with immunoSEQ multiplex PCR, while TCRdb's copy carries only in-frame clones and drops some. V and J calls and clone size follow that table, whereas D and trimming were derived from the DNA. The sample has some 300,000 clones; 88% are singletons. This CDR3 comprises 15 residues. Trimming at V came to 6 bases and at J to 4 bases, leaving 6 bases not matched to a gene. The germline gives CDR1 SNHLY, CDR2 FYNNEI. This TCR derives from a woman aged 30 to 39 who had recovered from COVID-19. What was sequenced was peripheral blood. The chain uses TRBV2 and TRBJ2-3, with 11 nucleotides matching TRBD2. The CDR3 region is CASRKTSGAPDTQYF. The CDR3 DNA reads TGTGCCAGCAGGAAGACTAGCGGGGCCCCAGATACGCAGTATTTT.